These 17 T cell receptor beta chains came from one sample sequenced in a study of long-term antiretroviral therapy in people with HIV. Runs used v3.0 of the immunoSEQ assay and were done at survey level. Sequencing was performed with immunoSEQ multiplex PCR; in TCRdb, only in-frame clones are kept and a portion is missing. The sample lists 45,000 to 50,000 clones; around four fifths were seen once. Sequencing was performed on unsorted PBMCs, taken 0.8 years after starting antiretroviral therapy. The receptors shown here come from a young woman with HIV.

This clone showed up just once. The chain uses TRBV28 and TRBJ2-7, with D possibly matching TRBD2 (5 bases). The CDR3 consists of 15 residues. Trimming removed 3 bases from V and 3 bases from J, with 15 bases in between. Per the germline V gene, CDR1 is MDHEN and CDR2 is SYDVKM. The CDR3, as DNA: TGTGCCAGCAGTTTGGACGGAGGCGGAATCTACGAGCAGTACTTC. Translated, it gives CASSLDGGGIYEQYF.

This chain uses TRBV7-3 with TRBJ1-2, with D uncertain. Trimming removed 0 bases from V and 5 bases from J, with 7 bases in between. The germline V gene encodes CDR1 SGHTA and CDR2 FQGTGA. This CDR3 has 13 amino acids. The CDR3 nucleotides are TGTGCCAGCAGCTTAACGAACAAGTATGGCTACACCTTC. It codes for CASSLTNKYGYTF.

This chain uses TRBV6-1 with TRBJ2-5; D possibly corresponds to TRBD2 (5 bases). This CDR3 has 17 amino acids. Looked up from germline, CDR1 is MNHNS and CDR2 is SASEGT. Trimming removed 0 bases at V and 5 bases at J, with 19 bases between. The chain's CDR3 is CASSEARDRRRRETQYF. The CDR3 coding sequence is TGTGCCAGCAGTGAAGCCCGGGATAGGAGGCGCCGGGAGACCCAGTACTTC.

This clone was found a few times. This chain uses TRBV7-2 with TRBJ2-7, with D perhaps assigned TRBD1 or TRBD2 (5 bases each). CDR1 is SGHTA and CDR2 is FQGNSA in the germline V gene. CDR3 length equals 15 residues. The V end lost 1 base, the J end lost 2 bases, and 12 bases lay between the germline ends. The CDR3 DNA reads as TGTGCCAGCAGCTTAGTGGGGGACGCAGCCTACGAGCAGTACTTC. This codes for CASSLVGDAAYEQYF.

This chain connects TRBV27 to TRBJ2-3, with 7 positions matching TRBD1. Germline values: CDR1 MNHEY, CDR2 SMNVEV (reference sequence). The CDR3 covers 16 residues. Unmatched junction bases numbered 8, after V lost 3 bases and J lost 2 bases. The CDR3 is CASSLWQGVITDTQYF. CDR3 coding DNA: TGTGCCAGCAGTTTGTGGCAGGGGGTAATCACAGATACGCAGTATTTT.

The V and J genes are TRBV19 and TRBJ2-2; D call uncertain. CDR1 is LNHDA and CDR2 is SQIVND in the germline V gene (reference sequence). Trimming cost V 0 bases and J 7 bases, with 9 bases left between them. CDR3 length equals 14 residues. The CDR3 nucleotides are TGTGCCAGTAGTATAGATGGTGGGATCGGGGAGCTGTTTTTT. This codes for CASSIDGGIGELFF.

This chain connects TRBV4-3 to TRBJ2-1; D not resolved. From germline, CDR1 is LGHNA and CDR2 YSLEER. This CDR3 contains 16 residues. V lost 2 bases, J lost 3 bases, and 14 bases lay in between. The DNA of the CDR3 is TGCGCCAGCAGCCAACGTCATCTTCTACTCTACAATGAGCAGTTCTTC. Amino acids: CASSQRHLLLYNEQFF.

The chain recombines TRBV27 with TRBJ1-1; 7 bases fit TRBD1. Losses at the gene ends were 8 bases for V and 13 bases for J; bases not matched to a gene: 7. Germline V gives CDR1 MNHEY, CDR2 SMNVEV (reference sequence). CDR3 size: 10 residues. The chain's CDR3 is CASGPQGDFF. The CDR3 DNA reads as TGTGCCAGCGGCCCCCAGGGGGATTTCTTT.

The chain links TRBV19 to TRBJ1-5; 8 positions agree with TRBD1. The V and J ends lost 7 bases and 0 bases, in that order; junction bases with no gene match: 5. The CDR3 consists of 15 residues. CDR1 and CDR2 from the germline V gene are LNHDA and SQIVND (reference sequence). CDR3 in DNA: TGTGCCAGTACTAAGGGACAGGTTAGCAATCAGCCCCAGCATTTT. It codes for CASTKGQVSNQPQHF.

The rearrangement joins TRBV6-1 to TRBJ2-2; a weak D match, TRBD1 (6 bases). Per germline, CDR1 MNHNS and CDR2 SASEGT. This CDR3 has 14 residues. Trimming removed 7 bases from V and 0 bases from J, with 9 bases in between. In DNA form, the CDR3 reads TGTGCCAGCAATGGACAGCCGAACACCGGGGAGCTGTTTTTT. Protein: CASNGQPNTGELFF.

The chain's CDR3 is CSVVTGKETQYF. The CDR3 DNA sequence: TGCAGCGTTGTGACAGGGAAAGAGACCCAGTACTTC. V usage is TRBV29-1 and J usage is TRBJ2-5; TRBD1 aligns across 7 bases. The V gene end was trimmed by 4 bases and the J gene end by 3 bases; junction bases not matched to a gene: 2. Germline CDR1 is SQVTM and CDR2 is ANQGSEA. CDR3 length: 12 amino acids.

This clone appeared once. The chain recombines TRBV21-1 with TRBJ2-5; the table's D call TRBD2 went unverified against the DNA. TRBV21-1 is a pseudogene. The CDR3 sequence is 18 residues long. Here the CDR3 reads CASSIRAGLAGGQETQYF. CDR3 nucleotide sequence: TGTGCCAGCAGCATCAGGGCAGGGCTAGCGGGAGGGCAAGAGACCCAGTACTTC.

This clone was seen a single time. The chain combines TRBV5-1 with TRBJ2-1, with 10 nucleotides matching TRBD2. The V segment lost 1 base and the J segment 2 bases; nucleotides outside the gene matches: 3. Germline CDR1 reads SGHRS; CDR2 reads YFSETQ. The CDR3 length is 16 residues. In DNA form, the CDR3 reads TGCGCCAGCAGCTTGAGGACTAGCGGCACCTACAATGAGCAGTTCTTC. It translates to CASSLRTSGTYNEQFF.

The J gene is TRBJ2-5, the V gene TRBV5-1; 10 bases agree with TRBD1. The J call is uncertain, as TRBJ2-7 better fits the DNA end. The CDR3 runs 15 residues. CDR1 and CDR2 (germline): SGHRS, YFSETQ. CDR3 protein: CASSLGQGASYEQYF. The CDR3 DNA is TGCGCCAGCAGCTTGGGACAGGGGGCCTCCTACGAGCAGTACTTC.

The V call is TRBV11-2, the J call TRBJ2-2, with unresolved D. Germline values: CDR1 SGHAT, CDR2 FQNNGV. The length of the CDR3 is 14 residues. The V end was cut by 2 bases, the J end by 1 base, with 5 bases between. CDR3 DNA: TGTGCCAGCAGCTTACTGGTGAACACCGGGGAGCTGTTTTTT. It specifies CASSLLVNTGELFF.

This chain links TRBV21-1 with TRBJ1-1; no check of the table's D call, TRBD1, against the DNA was made. TRBV21-1 is termed a pseudogene. This CDR3 comprises 17 residues. The CDR3 region has the DNA TGTGCCAGCAGCCCCCGGGACAGGGTATTTCAGATTTCTGAAGCTTTCTTT. Translating gives CASSPRDRVFQISEAFF.

The J gene is TRBJ2-5, the V gene TRBV6-5; 9 nucleotides line up with TRBD2. Trimming took 3 bases from V and 5 from J; bases not matched to a gene: 7. CDR1 is MNHEY, CDR2 SVGAGI, per germline. The CDR3 loop spans 15 amino acids. The DNA for the CDR3 is TGTGCCAGCAGTTATGGGACTAGCCTTCTCGAGACCCAGTACTTC. The encoded protein is CASSYGTSLLETQYF.